This T cell receptor (beta chain) appears in the sequencing data of a study of graft-versus-host responses after intestinal transplantation. Study at large: Anti-thymocyte globulin induction preceded three to four years of tacrolimus and steroid maintenance in all recipients.

General observations from the study: Early declines in HvG clones that occurred post-transplant were associated with peak circulating GvH clone levels. GvH clones were found in recipient marrow; some appeared first in ileum or blood.

CDR3 length: 14 residues. Germline assignment: CDR1 SEHNR and CDR2 FQNEAQ (reference sequence). Trimming removed 0 bases from V and 4 bases from J, with 8 bases in between. Assay used: immunoSEQ multiplex PCR; TCRdb lists only in-frame clones, some missing. The profile shows 45,000 to 65,000 clones, 90% to 95% of them singletons. With respect to this clone: What it binds is not known.

The V call is TRBV7-9, the J call TRBJ2-3, with D unclear. This material consisted of unstimulated CD4+ T cells sorted from spleen or lymph node cells, taken before transplant. This TCR derives from a human donor who was the organ donor for an intestinal transplant. CDR3 sequence reads: CASSLASLADTQYF. The CDR3 bases are TGTGCCAGCAGCTTAGCGTCCCTGGCAGATACGCAGTATTTT.